These T cell receptor beta chains were read from a single sample in a study of T cells in Graves' hyperthyroidism and ophthalmopathy. Via MiXCR, TCRdb re-called the multiplex PCR reads, giving one row per CDR3 protein. Of more than 450,000 distinct CDR3 sequences in the sample, approximately 15% were seen once. Specimen: blood. These receptor sequences come from a woman aged 40 to 55 with Graves' hyperthyroidism. CDR3s include the opening cysteine and the closing phenylalanine or tryptophan. D genes are given only for firm matches. Clone size appears in some rows only: once, few, many, or a class for an expanded clone.

J: TRBJ1-5
V: TRBV12-3/TRBV12-4
D: .
size: many
DNA: TGTGCCAGCAGTTTAAGGGGGTTACATCAGCCCCAGCATTTT
CDR3: CASSLRGLHQPQHF

J: TRBJ1-3
V: TRBV9
D: .
size: .
DNA: TGTGCCAGCAGCGTTGGAGACTCACCCTCTGGAAACACCATATATTTT
CDR3: CASSVGDSPSGNTIYF

J: TRBJ1-1
V: TRBV7-2
D: .
size: .
DNA: TGTGCCAGCATGCTCTTGGGGCGGAACACTGAAGCTTTCTTT
CDR3: CASMLLGRNTEAFF

J: TRBJ1-2
V: TRBV24-1
D: .
size: few
DNA: TGTGCCACCAGTGATCGGACAGAACTCTATGGCTACACCTTC
CDR3: CATSDRTELYGYTF

J: TRBJ1-2
V: TRBV20-1
D: TRBD1
size: many
DNA: TGCAGTGCTAGCGATATCGGGACAGGGCCGTTGAGGGGAGGCTACACCTTC
CDR3: CSASDIGTGPLRGGYTF

J: TRBJ2-2
V: TRBV7-3
D: .
size: .
DNA: TGTGCCAGCAGCTCCGACAACACCGGGGAGCTGTTTTTT
CDR3: CASSSDNTGELFF

J: TRBJ1-2
V: TRBV28
D: TRBD1
size: few
DNA: TGTGCCAGCAACCAGGGGGCGCGGGGCTACACCTTC
CDR3: CASNQGARGYTF

J: TRBJ2-1
V: TRBV20-1
D: TRBD2
size: many
DNA: TGCAGTGCTAGGTCGGGACTAGCGGCCTACAATGAGCAGTTCTTC
CDR3: CSARSGLAAYNEQFF

J: TRBJ2-1
V: TRBV19
D: .
size: many
DNA: TGTGCCAGTAGTCTAATAGGGGTGGACGAGCAGTTCTTC
CDR3: CASSLIGVDEQFF

J: TRBJ2-1
V: TRBV9
D: .
size: .
DNA: TGTGCCAGCAGCGTAGTTAGTGGGGAGCAGTTCTTC
CDR3: CASSVVSGEQFF

J: TRBJ1-1
V: TRBV12-3/TRBV12-4
D: .
size: many
DNA: TGTGCCAGCAGTTACAGCGTTTTGAACACTGAAGCTTTCTTT
CDR3: CASSYSVLNTEAFF

J: TRBJ1-5
V: TRBV6-1
D: .
size: .
DNA: TGTGCCAGCAGTGGGCAGGGTCAGCCCCAGCATTTT
CDR3: CASSGQGQPQHF

J: TRBJ1-1
V: TRBV6-1
D: .
size: many
DNA: TGTGCCAGCATTGTGGGACTTGCCATGAACACTGAAGCTTTCTTT
CDR3: CASIVGLAMNTEAFF

J: TRBJ1-2
V: TRBV9
D: .
size: few
DNA: TGTGCCAGCGTGGATGTGGCACTAGGCTACACCTTC
CDR3: CASVDVALGYTF

J: TRBJ1-2
V: TRBV28
D: .
size: many
DNA: TGTGCCAGCAGTTTGGGAGGAGTTTTTAACTATGGCTACACCTTC
CDR3: CASSLGGVFNYGYTF

J: TRBJ2-7
V: TRBV27
D: .
size: .
DNA: TGTGCCAGCAGACGTGGGGGGGCCATTTCGTCCGAGCAGTACTTC
CDR3: CASRRGGAISSEQYF

J: TRBJ2-7
V: TRBV5-1
D: TRBD1
size: many
DNA: TGCGCCAGCAGCACCCAACAGGGGCGCGGGTCCGAGCAGTACTTC
CDR3: CASSTQQGRGSEQYF

J: TRBJ2-7
V: TRBV12-3/TRBV12-4
D: .
size: .
DNA: TGTGCCAGCAGCGCAGCGGTCGAGCAGTACTTC
CDR3: CASSAAVEQYF

J: TRBJ2-7
V: TRBV28
D: .
size: .
DNA: TGTGCCAGCAGTTCTCCGACCGCAAGCTCCTACGAGCAGTACTTC
CDR3: CASSSPTASSYEQYF

J: TRBJ2-7
V: TRBV2
D: .
size: many
DNA: TGTGCCAGCAGTGTTAACAGCCCCTACGAGCAGTACTTC
CDR3: CASSVNSPYEQYF

J: TRBJ1-2
V: TRBV19
D: .
size: many
DNA: TGTGCCAGTAGCCGGGCCACTAACTATGGCTACACCTTC
CDR3: CASSRATNYGYTF

J: TRBJ2-1
V: TRBV19
D: .
size: .
DNA: TGTGCCAGTAGTATAGTCAGGGGCCAAGGTGGCGATGAGCAGTTCTTC
CDR3: CASSIVRGQGGDEQFF

J: TRBJ2-1
V: TRBV20-1
D: .
size: .
DNA: TGCAGTGCTCTAAACAATGAGCAGTTCTTC
CDR3: CSALNNEQFF

J: TRBJ2-3
V: TRBV20-1
D: .
size: .
DNA: TGCAGTGCTAGAGCGCCAGATACGCAGTATTTT
CDR3: CSARAPDTQYF

J: TRBJ2-3
V: TRBV12-3/TRBV12-4
D: TRBD2
size: many
DNA: TGTGCCAGCAGCACACTAGCGGCCGGGTCAGATACGCAGTATTTT
CDR3: CASSTLAAGSDTQYF

J: TRBJ2-5
V: TRBV30
D: .
size: many
DNA: TGTGCCTGGAGTTTACGGACACCAACGGCGACCCAGTACTTC
CDR3: CAWSLRTPTATQYF

J: TRBJ2-7
V: TRBV19
D: .
size: .
DNA: TGTGCCAGTAGCGGAGGGGGGAGACAGGGATCCTACGAGCAGTACTTC
CDR3: CASSGGGRQGSYEQYF

J: TRBJ2-3
V: TRBV5-6
D: .
size: many
DNA: TGTGCCAGCAGCTTGGAGGTGGACACCCCGGTCGGAGATACGCAGTATTTT
CDR3: CASSLEVDTPVGDTQYF

J: TRBJ2-2
V: TRBV11-3
D: .
size: many
DNA: TGTGCCAGCAGCTTATCCTACAGGAGCGGCACCGGGGAGCTGTTTTTT
CDR3: CASSLSYRSGTGELFF

J: TRBJ2-7
V: TRBV12-3/TRBV12-4
D: TRBD1
size: many
DNA: TGTGCCAGTTCCACGGACAGGGAATTGGTAAGGGCCTCCTACGAGCAGTACTTC
CDR3: CASSTDRELVRASYEQYF

J: TRBJ2-5
V: TRBV9
D: TRBD2
size: few
DNA: TGTGCCAGCAGCGTAGGACTAGCGACGGGGGAGACCCAGTACTTC
CDR3: CASSVGLATGETQYF

J: TRBJ1-5
V: TRBV28
D: .
size: many
DNA: TGTGCCAGCAGTTTAATAGGGCTCAGCAATCAGCCCCAGCATTTT
CDR3: CASSLIGLSNQPQHF

J: TRBJ1-5
V: TRBV28
D: TRBD1
size: .
DNA: TGTGCCAGCAGGGGATGGGACAGGGAAGTTAAGGCCCAGCATTTT
CDR3: CASRGWDREVKAQHF

J: TRBJ1-4
V: TRBV18
D: .
size: .
DNA: TGTGCCAGCTCCCTCGACGGCGGAGTTTCTAATGAAAAACTGTTTTTT
CDR3: CASSLDGGVSNEKLFF

J: TRBJ1-5
V: TRBV5-8
D: .
size: few
DNA: TGTGCCAGCAGCTTAGGACCGACTAGCAATCAGCCCCAGCATTTT
CDR3: CASSLGPTSNQPQHF

J: TRBJ1-1
V: TRBV3-1
D: .
size: many
DNA: TGTGCCAGCAGCCAAGATGGGGTGACTGGGGCCTTCGCTGAAGCTTTCTTT
CDR3: CASSQDGVTGAFAEAFF

J: TRBJ2-3
V: TRBV20-1
D: TRBD2
size: many
DNA: TGCAGTGCTAGAGATCTGGCTAGCGGTAGCACAGATACGCAGTATTTT
CDR3: CSARDLASGSTDTQYF

J: TRBJ1-5
V: TRBV6-1
D: .
size: many
DNA: TGTGCCAGCAAGGTTCCGAATCAGCCCCAGCATTTT
CDR3: CASKVPNQPQHF

J: TRBJ2-5
V: TRBV28
D: .
size: many
DNA: TGTGCCAGCAGTTCAACGGCCGGGACACCGTACCAAGAGACCCAGTACTTC
CDR3: CASSSTAGTPYQETQYF

J: TRBJ2-3
V: TRBV12-3/TRBV12-4
D: TRBD1
size: few
DNA: TGTGCCAGCAGTCCACAGAGGGGGCCGAAGTATTTT
CDR3: CASSPQRGPKYF

J: TRBJ2-2
V: TRBV7-2
D: TRBD2
size: once
DNA: TGTGCCAGCAGCGGATCTAGCGGGAGTAAAACCGGGGAGCTGTTTTTT
CDR3: CASSGSSGSKTGELFF

J: TRBJ1-1
V: TRBV20-1
D: .
size: many
DNA: TGCAGTGCTGGAGGGTCCCCAAGGCGGGACACTGAAGCTTTCTTT
CDR3: CSAGGSPRRDTEAFF

J: TRBJ1-1
V: TRBV28
D: .
size: many
DNA: TGTGCCAGCAGTTTGGGGTGGAAGGGGATGAACACTGAAGCTTTCTTT
CDR3: CASSLGWKGMNTEAFF

J: TRBJ2-3
V: TRBV28
D: .
size: many
DNA: TGTGCCAGCAGTTTAGTTCAGGCAAGCACAGATACGCAGTATTTT
CDR3: CASSLVQASTDTQYF

J: TRBJ1-1
V: TRBV20-1
D: .
size: .
DNA: TGCAGTGCTAGTTTCGGGGGGGGCACTGAAGCTTTCTTT
CDR3: CSASFGGGTEAFF

J: TRBJ2-3
V: TRBV28
D: .
size: few
DNA: TGTGCCAGCAGTTTACGGAAAGAAGACACAGATACGCAGTATTTT
CDR3: CASSLRKEDTDTQYF

J: TRBJ2-4
V: TRBV19
D: TRBD1
size: .
DNA: TGTGCCAGTAGTACTAACAGGGGAACAGCCAAAAACATTCAGTACTTC
CDR3: CASSTNRGTAKNIQYF

J: TRBJ1-5
V: TRBV9
D: .
size: .
DNA: TGTGCCAGCAGCGCTGCTGGGGGGAGCAATCAGCCCCAGCATTTT
CDR3: CASSAAGGSNQPQHF

J: TRBJ2-5
V: TRBV5-1
D: TRBD2
size: many
DNA: TGCGCCAGCAGCTTGGCCCTACGGGGAGGGGAGACCCAGTACTTC
CDR3: CASSLALRGGETQYF

J: TRBJ2-2
V: TRBV19
D: .
size: .
DNA: TGTGCCAGTAGTATCCCCACCGCGAACACCGGGGAGCTGTTTTTT
CDR3: CASSIPTANTGELFF

J: TRBJ2-1
V: TRBV28
D: .
size: many
DNA: TGTGCCAGCAGCCTCAGCCGGAGGGCAGGGGGCAATGAGCAGTTCTTC
CDR3: CASSLSRRAGGNEQFF

J: TRBJ2-3
V: TRBV5-1
D: TRBD1
size: .
DNA: TGCGCCAGCAGCTTTACCGGGACAGGGGTTTTAGATACGCAGTATTTT
CDR3: CASSFTGTGVLDTQYF

J: TRBJ2-1
V: TRBV20-1
D: TRBD2
size: many
DNA: TGCAGTGCTAGACTGGCTAGCGGGGCAACTAATGAGCAGTTCTTC
CDR3: CSARLASGATNEQFF